The TCR beta chain described here comes from a study of blood T cells in healthy people across ages. The authors isolated at least 6.5 million PBMCs per sample. Through a sample-barcoded 5' primer and a J-beta primer mix, a second PCR was run for 7 to 11 cycles. All cDNA molecules were each tagged by a template-switch adaptor with 12 random nucleotides. Every sample gave at least 3 million paired-end reads containing CDR3. TCRdb reprocessed the 5' RACE reads via MiXCR and lists one record per CDR3 protein. The profile shows 1.2 million to 1.5 million distinct CDR3 sequences, 59% of them singletons. The sample taken for sequencing was blood. This receptor was taken from a man between 18 and 35 years old in good health.

CDR3 nucleotides: TGCAGCACTCGGACAGGGGAGGATCAGCCCCAGCATTTT. Translated, it gives CSTRTGEDQPQHF. The chain is built from TRBV29-1 and TRBJ1-5; 9 nucleotides line up with TRBD1. CDR1 SQVTM and CDR2 ANQGSEA come from the germline V gene. The CDR3 consists of 13 residues. Unmatched junction bases numbered 7, after V lost 8 bases and J lost 5 bases.